The 11 T cell receptor beta chains below were found in one sample sequenced in a study of OX40 agonist ivuxolimab in advanced cancers. Clones were read by immunoSEQ multiplex PCR, and TCRdb kept only the in-frame ones, dropping some. The table lists tens of thousands of clones, approximately 83% of them singletons, with 0.6% to 0.8% in the top ten. This specimen consisted of CD4+ or CD8+ T cells sorted from blood, obtained in a trial of the OX40 agonist ivuxolimab. These receptors came from an adult with an advanced solid tumor such as melanoma, head and neck, liver or kidney cancer.

The chain is built from TRBV7-9 and TRBJ1-1, with TRBD1 as a possible D gene (5 bases). The CDR3 consists of 15 residues. Trimming took 4 bases from V and 0 from J, leaving 12 bases between them. Looked up from germline, CDR1 is SEHNR and CDR2 is FQNEAQ (reference sequence). CDR3 sequence reads: CASSSNLGVNTEAFF. DNA for the CDR3: TGTGCCAGCAGCTCAAACTTGGGGGTGAACACTGAAGCTTTCTTT.

The gene calls are TRBV30 and TRBJ1-4; unclear D gene. V gave up 3 bases and J gave up 6 bases, with 2 bases separating them. Per the germline V gene, CDR1 is GTSNPN and CDR2 is SVGIG (reference sequence). This CDR3 comprises 10 residues. Here the CDR3 DNA reads TGTGCCTGGAGGGATGAAAAACTGTTTTTT. Translating gives CAWRDEKLFF.

The CDR3 nucleotides are TGTGCCAGCAGCGCTGAGCTAGCGGGAGTTAGAGGGGATCAAGAGACCCAGTACTTC. Amino acid sequence: CASSAELAGVRGDQETQYF. The J gene is TRBJ2-5, the V gene TRBV9, with 10 bases identical to TRBD2. In germline, CDR1 is SGDLS, CDR2 YYNGEE. The CDR3 spans 19 residues. V lost 3 bases and J lost 2; bases outside the gene matches: 16.

The count of this clone is one. The chain uses TRBV6-6 and TRBJ2-3; D might be TRBD2 (5 bases). The CDR3 is made up of 13 amino acids. Germline V gene sequence: CDR1 MNHNY, CDR2 SVGAGI (reference sequence). The ends were cut back, 5 bases at V and 4 bases at J, with 10 bases in the middle. The CDR3 bases are TGTGCCAGCAGTCGTCCAGCGGCAGATACGCAGTATTTT. This encodes CASSRPAADTQYF.

The V gene is TRBV7-8, the J gene TRBJ2-7; TRBD2 matches at 8 bases. There are 15 residues in the CDR3. In germline, CDR1 is SGHVS, CDR2 FQNEAQ. V was pared by 2 bases and J by 3 bases, with 6 bases of the junction left unmatched. The CDR3 here is CASSLTGRALYEQYF. CDR3 coding DNA: TGTGCCAGCAGCTTAACCGGGAGGGCCCTCTACGAGCAGTACTTC.

This clone was recorded only once. The V gene is TRBV30, the J gene TRBJ2-1, with 13 bases matching TRBD2. Germline V gene lookup returns CDR1 GTSNPN and CDR2 SVGIG (reference sequence). This CDR3 has 15 residues. V shed 2 bases and J 9 bases; nucleotides not matched to a gene: 7. CDR3 sequence (DNA): TGTGCCTGGAGTCGGACTAGCGGGAGAGGAGGTGAGCAGTTCTTC. Translating gives CAWSRTSGRGGEQFF.

This sequence joins TRBV4-3 and TRBJ1-2; possibly TRBD1 for D (5 bases). Germline V lookup: CDR1 LGHNA, CDR2 YSLEER. The CDR3 is 15 amino acids. The V and J ends lost 1 base and 2 bases respectively, with 11 bases between them. CDR3 sequence: CASSQAGGRNYGYTF. CDR3 nucleotide sequence: TGCGCCAGCAGCCAAGCGGGGGGTAGGAACTATGGCTACACCTTC.

This chain connects TRBV5-1 to TRBJ1-4, with D perhaps TRBD1 (5 bases). In germline, CDR1 is SGHRS, CDR2 YFSETQ. Trimming cost V 7 bases and J 2 bases, with 9 bases left between them. This CDR3 comprises 13 residues. The CDR3 nucleotides are TGCGCCAGCGGTTCAGGGACTAATGAAAAACTGTTTTTT. Translated, it gives CASGSGTNEKLFF.

This clone was seen just once. The CDR3 DNA reads TGTGCCAGCAGCCCCGTAGGGGATTACGAGCAGTACTTC. This encodes CASSPVGDYEQYF. This chain joins TRBV5-4 and TRBJ2-7; weak D call: TRBD1 (5 bases). Per the germline V gene, CDR1 is SGHNT and CDR2 is YYREEE (reference sequence). Trimming removed 4 bases at V and 4 bases at J, with 12 bases between. The CDR3 is made up of 13 amino acids.

The chain links TRBV5-4 to TRBJ2-2, with 9 positions matching TRBD2. Trimming removed 0 bases from V and 1 base from J; junction bases left unmatched: 7. The CDR3 totals 18 residues. Germline assignment: CDR1 SGHNT and CDR2 YYREEE (reference sequence). CDR3 coding DNA: TGTGCCAGCAGCTTGGGTCTAGCGGGACTTATGAACACCGGGGAGCTGTTTTTT. This gives the protein CASSLGLAGLMNTGELFF.

This clone occurred a few times. The chain employs TRBV19 and TRBJ2-1, with 9 bases that match TRBD2. CDR3 length equals 18 residues. Per germline, CDR1 LNHDA and CDR2 SQIVND (reference sequence). V shed 1 base, J shed 6 bases, and the junction held 13 bases outside the gene matches. The CDR3 here is CASSIAPSVGREGNEQFF. The CDR3 region has the DNA TGTGCCAGTAGTATAGCCCCCTCCGTGGGGCGGGAGGGCAATGAGCAGTTCTTC.